The 30 T cell receptor beta chains below come from one sample, sequenced in a study of vaccination and CD4 T cells after COVID-19. Regarding treatment: approximately nine-day PBMC culture with coronavirus spike peptide pools or control peptides (ViraFEST assay). These receptors' targets are unknown. CD4+ T cells that had been cultured provided DNA sequenced with the Oncomine TCR Beta short-read assay. TCRdb called the PCR reads again in MiXCR, with one record for every CDR3 protein. The sample holds around 13,000 distinct CDR3 sequences; approximately 50% are singletons and the top ten take approximately 25%. Input material: CD4+ T cells from blood, cultured in vitro. The receptor set was obtained from a human donor who had recovered from COVID-19.

The V and J genes are TRBV27 and TRBJ1-2; TRBD1 might be the D (5 bases). Germline V CDR1 and CDR2: MNHEY, SMNVEV (reference sequence). There are 11 residues in the CDR3. The germline V and J ends were trimmed by 10 bases and 6 bases, with 12 bases remaining between them. The DNA for the CDR3 is TGTGCCATCAGGGCGGGGAATGGCTACACCTTC. This translates into CAIRAGNGYTF.

This clonotype has only a few counts. The chain employs TRBV24-1 and TRBJ2-6; 7 bases are shared with TRBD2. The germline V gene has CDR1 KGHDR and CDR2 SFDVKD. This CDR3 is built from 16 residues. After removal of 3 bases from V and 3 bases from J, the junction contained 4 bases not matched to a gene. The CDR3 loop reads CATSDGRVYGANVLTF. CDR3 nucleotide sequence: TGTGCCACCAGTGATGGGAGGGTTTATGGGGCCAACGTCCTGACTTTC.

This chain links TRBV2 with TRBJ1-5; 11 positions agree with TRBD1. This CDR3 has 14 residues. In germline, CDR1 is SNHLY, CDR2 FYNNEI. The ends lost 7 bases at V and 6 bases at J; junction bases unmatched: 5. Here the CDR3 DNA reads TGTGCCAGCACCTGGACAGGGGGCGGTCAGCCCCAGCATTTT. It encodes CASTWTGGGQPQHF.

V gene TRBV7-9 combines with J gene TRBJ2-2; 7 nucleotides align to TRBD2. CDR3 size: 13 residues. Losses at the gene ends were 7 bases for V and 8 bases for J; bases not matched to a gene: 7. Per the germline V gene, CDR1 is SEHNR and CDR2 is FQNEAQ (reference sequence). The CDR3 region is CASISGIRGELFF. DNA of the CDR3: TGTGCCAGCATCAGCGGGATCCGGGGGGAGCTGTTTTTT.

This sequence joins TRBV12-3 or TRBV12-4 and TRBJ2-1, with 12 bases identical to TRBD2. The CDR3 loop spans 18 amino acids. V shed 6 bases, J shed 0 bases, and the junction held 9 bases outside the gene matches. CDR3 sequence (DNA): TGTGCCAGCAGACCGGGACTAGCGGGCCAGAGCTCCTACAATGAGCAGTTCTTC. This codes for CASRPGLAGQSSYNEQFF.

V is TRBV28 and J is TRBJ1-2, with 7 bases matching TRBD1. Trimming cost V 5 bases and J 8 bases; bases outside gene matches: 8. Germline loops: CDR1 MDHEN, CDR2 SYDVKM. CDR3 length equals 13 residues. This chain's CDR3 is CASSMTGSGGYTF. DNA of the CDR3: TGTGCCAGCAGTATGACAGGGTCTGGCGGCTACACCTTC.

CDR3 amino acids: CASRQYRVQETQYF. The CDR3 DNA follows: TGTGCCAGCCGACAATATCGGGTTCAAGAGACCCAGTACTTC. The gene calls are TRBV11-2 and TRBJ2-5; no clear D. Per germline, CDR1 SGHAT and CDR2 FQNNGV. V was shortened by 8 bases and J by 2 bases, with 15 bases between the two germline ends. There are 14 residues in the CDR3. The complete variable domain, with remaining parts taken from reference TRBV11-2 and TRBJ2-5, reads EAGVAQSPRYKIIEKRQSVAFWCNPISGHATLYWYQQILGQGPKLLIQFQNNGVVDDSQLPKDRFSAERLKGVDSTLKIQPAKLEDSAVYLCASRQYRVQETQYFGPGTRLLVL.

This sequence joins TRBV28 and TRBJ2-1; 9 bases agree with TRBD1. CDR3 size: 15 residues. Germline CDR1 is MDHEN and CDR2 is SYDVKM. The V segment lost 7 bases and the J segment 4 bases; nucleotides outside the gene matches: 8. The chain's CDR3 is CASNTAGQGYNEQFF. CDR3 in DNA: TGTGCCAGCAACACCGCGGGACAGGGATACAATGAGCAGTTCTTC.

This clonotype was observed a few times. The chain has TRBV7-9 and TRBJ1-6; tentative D call: TRBD1 (5 bases). CDR1 is SEHNR, CDR2 FQNEAQ, per germline (reference sequence). This CDR3 region has 13 residues. V lost 5 bases and J 4 bases, leaving 6 bases between the germline ends. CDR3: CASSGGYNSPLHF. CDR3 nucleotide sequence: TGTGCCAGCAGCGGGGGATATAATTCACCCCTCCACTTT.

The rearrangement joins TRBV4-1 to TRBJ2-5; 11 bases are shared with TRBD2. Losses at the gene ends were 2 bases for V and 2 bases for J; bases not matched to a gene: 13. The CDR3 has 19 residues. Germline values: CDR1 MGHRA, CDR2 YSYEKL. For the CDR3, the DNA is TGCGCCAGCAGCCAACGTGGGACTAGCGGAGGTGGTCGTCAAGAGACCCAGTACTTC. It specifies CASSQRGTSGGGRQETQYF.

This clonotype was observed a few times. The rearrangement joins TRBV6-1 to TRBJ1-5; D remains ambiguous. This CDR3 spans 18 amino acids. Germline V gene data show CDR1 as MNHNS and CDR2 as SASEGT. V was shortened by 6 bases and J by 1 base, with 22 bases between the two germline ends. CDR3 nucleotides: TGTGCCAGCAGACCATACGCGATAGGGCAGGTGAGCAATCAGCCCCAGCATTTT. Its translation: CASRPYAIGQVSNQPQHF.

The rearrangement links TRBV28 to TRBJ2-1; no definite D call. CDR1 and CDR2 (germline): MDHEN, SYDVKM. V was trimmed by 5 bases and J by 0 bases, leaving 5 bases between them. CDR3 length equals 13 residues. Here the CDR3 reads CASSPSSYNEQFF. In DNA form, the CDR3 reads TGTGCCAGCAGTCCTAGCTCCTACAATGAGCAGTTCTTC. Combining the CDR3 with reference TRBV28 and TRBJ2-1 gives the whole variable domain DVKVTQSSRYLVKRTGEKVFLECVQDMDHENMFWYRQDPGLGLRLIYFSYDVKMKEKGDIPEGYSVSREKKERFSLILESASTNQTSMYLCASSPSSYNEQFFGPGTRLTVL.

The rearrangement uses TRBV20-1 and TRBJ2-5, with 12 bases lining up with TRBD1. Germline V lookup: CDR1 DFQATT, CDR2 SNEGSKA (reference sequence). There are 16 residues in the CDR3. With 4 bases clipped from V and 1 base from J, the junction kept 7 bases outside the gene matches. The CDR3 spells CSANSPGQGAQETQYF. CDR3 coding DNA: TGCAGTGCTAATTCACCGGGACAGGGGGCCCAAGAGACCCAGTACTTC.

This chain joins TRBV5-1 and TRBJ2-7, with D perhaps TRBD2 (6 bases). V lost 1 base and J lost 2, with 28 bases in between. The CDR3 contains 20 residues. Germline lookup yields CDR1 SGHRS and CDR2 YFSETQ. CDR3 sequence reads: CASSLTLSGSGRAGAYEQYF. The DNA of the CDR3 is TGCGCCAGCAGCTTGACCCTGTCAGGGAGCGGGCGGGCCGGTGCCTACGAGCAGTACTTC.

In nucleotides, the CDR3 is TGTGCCAGCAGCTTAGTAGGGGACAGGGCTAACTATGGCTACACCTTC. As protein: CASSLVGDRANYGYTF. The rearrangement uses TRBV7-9 and TRBJ1-2; the match to TRBD1 covers 9 bases. The CDR3 covers 16 residues. J lost 0 bases, V lost 1 base, and 3 bases had no gene match. Germline V gives CDR1 SEHNR, CDR2 FQNEAQ (reference sequence).

This clonotype occurred a few times. This chain connects TRBV6-1 to TRBJ2-7; D is possibly TRBD1 (6 bases). Germline V CDR1 and CDR2: MNHNS, SASEGT. The CDR3 covers 12 residues. Trimming took 6 bases from V and 6 from J, leaving 12 bases between them. The CDR3 region is CASRNDRREQYF. In DNA form, the CDR3 reads TGTGCCAGCAGAAACGACAGGCGCGAGCAGTACTTC.

This chain connects TRBV12-3 or TRBV12-4 to TRBJ2-7, with 12 positions matching TRBD1. Losses at the gene ends were 3 bases for V and 7 bases for J; bases not matched to a gene: 7. The CDR3 length is 15 residues. The CDR3 reads CASSFHRDRGQEQYF. CDR3 DNA: TGTGCCAGCAGTTTTCACCGGGACAGGGGGCAAGAGCAGTACTTC.

The V gene is TRBV7-9, the J gene TRBJ1-3; D is unclear. The CDR3 has 16 residues. CDR1 is SEHNR and CDR2 is FQNEAQ in the germline V gene (reference sequence). Deletions cut 5 bases from V and 0 bases from J, with 14 bases between. CDR3 sequence (DNA): TGTGCCAGCAGCCACCACTCCGAGGGCTCTGGAAACACCATATATTTT. Residues: CASSHHSEGSGNTIYF.

Regarding this clonotype: Since the CDR3 does not end with the conserved phenylalanine or tryptophan, this likely comes from a read error. Because the CDR3's place on the DNA is in doubt, the DNA is left out and the CDR3 is given as listed by TCRdb. The chain combines TRBV6-2 or TRBV6-3 with TRBJ2-3; the table's D call of TRBD1 was not tested on the DNA. Germline loops: CDR1 MNHEY, CDR2 SVGEGT. 11 amino acids form the CDR3, both terminal residues included. CDR3 amino acids: CASSYTGPQFL.

The chain couples TRBV6-1 to TRBJ1-5; no definite D call. The CDR3 is 16 amino acids. The germline gives CDR1 MNHNS, CDR2 SASEGT. The V end was cut by 4 bases, the J end by 4 bases, with 17 bases between. The CDR3: CASSAPLRVPNQPQHF. CDR3 coding DNA: TGTGCCAGCAGTGCCCCTTTGAGGGTCCCGAATCAGCCCCAGCATTTT.

The chain uses TRBV5-1 and TRBJ2-1; TRBD1 matches at 9 bases. In germline, CDR1 is SGHRS, CDR2 YFSETQ. The CDR3 consists of 15 residues. J lost 3 bases, V lost 1 base, and 2 bases had no gene match. CDR3 amino acids: CASSLTGQGYNEQFF. Here the CDR3 DNA reads TGCGCCAGCAGCTTGACGGGACAGGGCTACAATGAGCAGTTCTTC.

V usage is TRBV2 and J usage is TRBJ1-2; D unresolved. Trimming removed 4 bases from V and 1 base from J, with 13 bases in between. Looked up from germline, CDR1 is SNHLY and CDR2 is FYNNEI. The CDR3 totals 15 residues. In DNA, the CDR3 is TGTGCCAGCAGTGCTACTGAACTTTATAACTATGGCTACACCTTC. It translates to CASSATELYNYGYTF. The variable domain in full, with the rest retrieved from reference TRBV2 and TRBJ1-2, is EPEVTQTPSHQVTQMGQEVILRCVPISNHLYFYWYRQILGQKVEFLVSFYNNEISEKSEIFDDQFSVERPDGSNFTLKIRSTKLEDSAMYFCASSATELYNYGYTFGSGTRLTVV.

The rearrangement links TRBV15 to TRBJ1-1, with D uncertain. The germline gives CDR1 LNHNV, CDR2 YYDKDF (reference sequence). With 3 bases removed from V and 0 bases from J, the gap between germline ends came to 2 bases. The CDR3 is made up of 12 amino acids. Here the CDR3 reads CATSRLNTEAFF. The CDR3 bases are TGTGCCACCAGCAGGCTGAACACTGAAGCTTTCTTT.

This clonotype has a single count. V usage is TRBV5-1 and J usage is TRBJ2-3; 9 positions agree with TRBD1. With 3 bases clipped from V and 0 bases from J, the junction kept 5 bases outside the gene matches. In germline, CDR1 is SGHRS, CDR2 YFSETQ. This CDR3 has 16 amino acids. Written as DNA, the CDR3 is TGCGCCAGCAGCTCGACAGGGGGTGCTAGCACAGATACGCAGTATTTT. This codes for CASSSTGGASTDTQYF.

This chain connects TRBV20-1 to TRBJ2-4, with 13 positions matching TRBD2. CDR1 DFQATT and CDR2 SNEGSKA come from the germline V gene (reference sequence). V lost 0 bases and J lost 0; bases outside the gene matches: 14. This CDR3 region has 21 residues. The CDR3 spells CSARDTSSLAGGGLAKNIQYF. CDR3 DNA: TGCAGTGCTAGAGATACTTCCTCACTAGCGGGAGGGGGTCTAGCCAAAAACATTCAGTACTTC.

There are a few counts of this clonotype. The chain has TRBV5-1 and TRBJ2-3; either TRBD1 or TRBD2 may fit D (5 bases each). Germline CDR1 is SGHRS and CDR2 is YFSETQ. V was trimmed by 0 bases and J by 4 bases, leaving 12 bases between them. This CDR3 spans 15 amino acids. This CDR3 reads CASSLDPGPPDTQYF. The CDR3 region has the DNA TGCGCCAGCAGCTTGGACCCGGGACCTCCAGATACGCAGTATTTT.

This clonotype was seen only a few times. The CDR3 spells CSARAYQNYGYTF. For the CDR3, the DNA is TGCAGTGCTAGAGCGTATCAGAACTATGGCTACACCTTC. This chain links TRBV20-1 with TRBJ1-2; D unclear. Germline V gene sequence: CDR1 DFQATT, CDR2 SNEGSKA (reference sequence). Trimming cost V 1 base and J 2 bases, with 8 bases left between them. This CDR3 is 13 amino acids long.

The CDR3 spells CASRPTAAGEQYF. The CDR3 nucleotides read TGTGCCAGCAGACCGACGGCGGCCGGCGAGCAGTACTTC. This chain uses TRBV6-1 with TRBJ2-7; D is unclear. This CDR3 comprises 13 residues. Trimming cost V 6 bases and J 6 bases, with 15 bases left between them. Germline lookup yields CDR1 MNHNS and CDR2 SASEGT.

J is TRBJ2-3 and V is TRBV19; 10 nucleotides line up with TRBD2. Looked up from germline, CDR1 is LNHDA and CDR2 is SQIVND (reference sequence). With V trimmed by 0 bases and J by 3 bases, 6 bases remained unmatched. CDR3 length: 17 amino acids. CDR3 in DNA: TGTGCCAGTAGTATAGAAGCTAGCGGGAGTGCAACAGATACGCAGTATTTT. It translates to CASSIEASGSATDTQYF.

This clonotype was counted once. The chain combines TRBV2 with TRBJ2-1; weak D call: TRBD1 (5 bases). The CDR3 sequence is 12 residues long. V dropped 7 bases and J dropped 4 bases, with 8 bases sitting between them. The germline gives CDR1 SNHLY, CDR2 FYNNEI. The CDR3 DNA reads as TGTGCCAGCAAGACAGATTACAATGAGCAGTTCTTC. The encoded protein is CASKTDYNEQFF.